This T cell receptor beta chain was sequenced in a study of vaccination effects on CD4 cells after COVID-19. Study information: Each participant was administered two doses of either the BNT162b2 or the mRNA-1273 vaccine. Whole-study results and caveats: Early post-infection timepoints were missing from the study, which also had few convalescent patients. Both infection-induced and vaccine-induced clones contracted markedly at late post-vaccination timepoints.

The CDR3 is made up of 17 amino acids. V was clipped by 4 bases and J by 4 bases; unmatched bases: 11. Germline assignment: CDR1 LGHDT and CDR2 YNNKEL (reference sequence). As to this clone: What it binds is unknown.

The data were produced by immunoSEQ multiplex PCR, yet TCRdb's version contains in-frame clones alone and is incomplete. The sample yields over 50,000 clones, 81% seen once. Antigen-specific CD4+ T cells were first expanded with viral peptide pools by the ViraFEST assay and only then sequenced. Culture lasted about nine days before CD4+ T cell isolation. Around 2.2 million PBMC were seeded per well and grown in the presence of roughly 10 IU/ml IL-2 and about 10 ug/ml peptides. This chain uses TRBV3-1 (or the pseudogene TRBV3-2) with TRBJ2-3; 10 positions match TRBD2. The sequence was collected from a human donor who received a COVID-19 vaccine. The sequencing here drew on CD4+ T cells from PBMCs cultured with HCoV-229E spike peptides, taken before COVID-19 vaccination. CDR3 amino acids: CASSPKRSGGAADTQYF. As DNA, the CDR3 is TGTGCCAGCAGCCCCAAGAGGAGCGGGGGGGCCGCAGATACGCAGTATTTT.